This TCR beta chain derives from a study of blood T cell repertoires in COVID-19. The repertoire was sequenced with immunoSEQ multiplex PCR; TCRdb's copy has only in-frame clones and lacks some. Among around 160,000 clones listed, more than 75% were seen once. The CDR3 spans 15 residues. Trimming removed 0 bases from V and 1 base from J, with 11 bases in between. CDR1 SGHRS and CDR2 YFSETQ come from the germline V gene. This chain joins TRBV5-1 and TRBJ2-7, with D perhaps matching TRBD2 (5 bases). Sequences were obtained from PBMCs or T cells enriched from blood (not recorded which). This clonotype was sampled from a man between 35 and 55 years old who had recovered from COVID-19. In DNA, the CDR3 is TGCGCCAGCAGCTTGGATGCCAGCGGATCCTACGAGCAGTACTTC. This encodes CASSLDASGSYEQYF.